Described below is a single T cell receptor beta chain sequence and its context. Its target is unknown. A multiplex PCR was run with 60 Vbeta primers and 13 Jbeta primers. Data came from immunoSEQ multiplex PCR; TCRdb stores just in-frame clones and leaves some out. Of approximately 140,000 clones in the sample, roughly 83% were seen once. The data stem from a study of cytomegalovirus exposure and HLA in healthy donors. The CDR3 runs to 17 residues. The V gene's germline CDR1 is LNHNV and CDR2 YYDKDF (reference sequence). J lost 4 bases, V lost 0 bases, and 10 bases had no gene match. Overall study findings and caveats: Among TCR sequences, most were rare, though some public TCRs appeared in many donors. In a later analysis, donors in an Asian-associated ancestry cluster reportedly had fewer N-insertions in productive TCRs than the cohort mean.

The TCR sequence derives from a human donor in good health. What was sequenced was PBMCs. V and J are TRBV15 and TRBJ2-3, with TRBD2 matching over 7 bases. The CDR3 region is CATSRDRHSGLADTQYF. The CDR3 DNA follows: TGTGCCACCAGCAGAGATCGTCATAGCGGGCTGGCAGATACGCAGTATTTT.